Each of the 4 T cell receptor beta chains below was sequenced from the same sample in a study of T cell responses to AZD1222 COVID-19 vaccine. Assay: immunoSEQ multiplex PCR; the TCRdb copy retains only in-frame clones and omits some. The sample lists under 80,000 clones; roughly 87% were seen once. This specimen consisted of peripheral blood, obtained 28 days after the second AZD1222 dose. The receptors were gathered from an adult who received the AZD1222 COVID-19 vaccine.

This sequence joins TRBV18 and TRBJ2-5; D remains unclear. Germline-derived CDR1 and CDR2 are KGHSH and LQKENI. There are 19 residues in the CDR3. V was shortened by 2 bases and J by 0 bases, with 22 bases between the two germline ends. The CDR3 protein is CASSPVKHFTLKYQETQYF. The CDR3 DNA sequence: TGTGCCAGCTCACCAGTAAAACATTTTACATTGAAGTACCAAGAGACCCAGTACTTC.

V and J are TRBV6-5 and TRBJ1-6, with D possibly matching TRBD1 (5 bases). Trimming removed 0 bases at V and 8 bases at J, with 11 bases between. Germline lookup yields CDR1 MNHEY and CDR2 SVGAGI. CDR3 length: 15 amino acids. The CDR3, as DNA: TGTGCCAGCAGTTACTCGGGGCCAGAGGATTCACCCCTCCACTTT. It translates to CASSYSGPEDSPLHF.

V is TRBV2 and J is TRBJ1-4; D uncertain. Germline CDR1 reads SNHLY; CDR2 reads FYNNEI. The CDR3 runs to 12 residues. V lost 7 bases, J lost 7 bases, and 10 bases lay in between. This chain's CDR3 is CASNQLGEKLFF. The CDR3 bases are TGTGCCAGCAACCAGTTAGGTGAAAAACTGTTTTTT.

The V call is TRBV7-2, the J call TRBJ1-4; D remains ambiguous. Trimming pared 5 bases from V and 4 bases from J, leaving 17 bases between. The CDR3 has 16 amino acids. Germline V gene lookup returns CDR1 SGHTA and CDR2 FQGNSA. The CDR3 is CASSIQVIRSNEKLFF. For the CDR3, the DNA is TGTGCCAGCAGCATTCAGGTCATTCGTAGTAATGAAAAACTGTTTTTT.